This TCR beta chain derives from a study of CDR3 diversity in severe acne. A single record per CDR3 protein comes from TCRdb applying MiXCR to the PCR reads. Among approximately 90,000 distinct CDR3 sequences listed, roughly half were seen once. Of note for this clonotype: Compared with germline, one end of the junction differs, possibly owing to a read error.

CDR3 length: 14 residues. From germline, CDR1 is SGDLS and CDR2 YYNGEE. This clonotype originated in a male donor in good health, serving as a control. The chain couples TRBV9 to TRBJ1-2, with D perhaps TRBD1 (5 bases). The sample taken for sequencing was blood. The CDR3 protein is CASSVRGQGDGYTF. The CDR3, as DNA: TGTGCCAGCAGCGTCAGAGGGCAGGGCGATGGCTACACTTTC. Combining the CDR3 with reference TRBV9 and TRBJ1-2 gives the whole variable domain DSGVTQTPKHLITATGQRVTLRCSPRSGDLSVYWYQQSLDQGLQFLIQYYNGEERAKGNILERFSAQQFPDLHSELNLSSLELGDSALYFCASSVRGQGDGYTFGSGTRLTVV.